This is a list of T cell receptor beta chains from one sample in a study of cytomegalovirus exposure and HLA in healthy donors. Using immunoSEQ multiplex PCR, the repertoire was profiled, and TCRdb retains in-frame clones only, with some absent. Among about 130,000 clones, 81% were seen once, and the ten largest hold approximately 0.99%. Sequencing used PBMCs. The receptors were gathered from a woman in her 30s in good health and CMV-seronegative. The CDR3 runs from the conserved cysteine through the conserved F or W. D genes are given only for firm matches. Clone size is stated in some rows and not others, as once, few, many or a class when expanded.

>TRBD1|-|TRBV15|TRBJ1-2
TGTGCCACCAGCAGAGCTAGACAGGGCCTGGGACTCTATGGCTACACCTTC
CATSRARQGLGLYGYTF
>TRBD2|-|TRBV5-1|TRBJ2-1
TGCGCCAGCAGCTTGGTAGGACTGACGGGGGGGTACAATGAGCAGTTCTTC
CASSLVGLTGGYNEQFF
>TRBD1|once|TRBV10-3|TRBJ2-7
TGTGCCATCACCTTGAGGACAGGTCCCCTCCTAGGCGAGCAGTACTTC
CAITLRTGPLLGEQYF
>-|-|TRBV30|TRBJ1-4
TGTGCCTGGGGTAACATCGAAAAACTGTTTTTT
CAWGNIEKLFF
>-|-|TRBV27|TRBJ1-6
TGTGCCAGCAGTACCAACCAGGGCCTTGGGAATTCACCCCTCCACTTT
CASSTNQGLGNSPLHF
>-|-|TRBV4-3|TRBJ2-2
TGCGCCAGCAGCCAAGATCACAGTCTTGAAACCGGGGAGCTGTTTTTT
CASSQDHSLETGELFF
>TRBD2|-|TRBV30|TRBJ2-4
TGTGCCTGGAGTGTGCGGCTAGCGGGAGGGCCTTCGTCCAAAAACATTCAGTACTTC
CAWSVRLAGGPSSKNIQYF
>-|-|TRBV19|TRBJ1-1
TGTGCCAGTAAAAAACAGGGCACTGAAGCTTTCTTT
CASKKQGTEAFF
>TRBD1|-|TRBV27|TRBJ2-1
TGTGCCAGCAGCTCCGGGACAGGGGGGTACAATGAGCAGTTCTTC
CASSSGTGGYNEQFF
>TRBD2|-|TRBV5-4|TRBJ2-2
TGTGCCAGCAGCCAACGCCTAGCGGGGGTAAACACCGGGGAGCTGTTTTTT
CASSQRLAGVNTGELFF
>TRBD1|-|TRBV5-5|TRBJ1-5
TGTGCCAGCAGCTTGGGGGACAGACATAGCAATCAGCCCCAGCATTTT
CASSLGDRHSNQPQHF
>-|-|TRBV9|TRBJ2-1
TGTGCCAGCAGCGTAGATCCCCACGGTAGCGGCTCCTACAATGAGCAGTTCTTC
CASSVDPHGSGSYNEQFF
>-|-|TRBV7-9|TRBJ2-7
TGTGCCAGCAGCCAGACTAGCTACGAGCAGTACTTC
CASSQTSYEQYF
>TRBD1|-|TRBV6-1|TRBJ1-1
TGTGCCAGCAGTGAAGCCCCGGGACAGGGGGGCACTGAAGCTTTCTTT
CASSEAPGQGGTEAFF
>TRBD2|once|TRBV2|TRBJ2-1
TGTGCATTGGGGGCACTAGCGGGGGGGCTTAATGAGCAGTTCTTC
CALGALAGGLNEQFF
>TRBD2|once|TRBV11-2|TRBJ2-3
TGTGCCAGCAGCTTCCAAGCGGGAAGCACAGATACGCAGTATTTT
CASSFQAGSTDTQYF
>TRBD2|-|TRBV19|TRBJ2-4
TGTGCCAGTAGTATTAGTGGGGGGGTTGGCATTCAGTACTTC
CASSISGGVGIQYF
>-|-|TRBV5-1|TRBJ2-5
TGCGCCAGCATGCTTACCGGGACTCCACAAGAGACCCAGTACTTC
CASMLTGTPQETQYF
>TRBD1|-|TRBV7-9|TRBJ1-4
TGTGCCAGCAGCTTAGTACAATCCAGACAGGGCTTTGAAAAACTGTTTTTT
CASSLVQSRQGFEKLFF
>TRBD1|-|TRBV4-1|TRBJ1-4
TGCGCCAGCAGCCAAGGACAGGGAAGTTTTGGTGAAAAACTGTTTTTT
CASSQGQGSFGEKLFF
>TRBD1|-|TRBV2|TRBJ2-3
TGTGCCAGCAGTGAAGTCGGGACAGGGAGTCAAGATACGCAGTATTTT
CASSEVGTGSQDTQYF
>TRBD1|-|TRBV9|TRBJ2-5
TGTGCCAGCAGCGTAGCTTTGGGCCAGGGGGTACAAGAGACCCAGTACTTC
CASSVALGQGVQETQYF
>-|-|TRBV30|TRBJ2-7
TGTGCCTGGGCTAGCCAAGGTTACGAGCAGTACTTC
CAWASQGYEQYF
>TRBD1|once|TRBV5-1|TRBJ1-1
TGCGCCAGCAGCCCACCACTTACAGGGGGCTCTCTGAACACTGAAGCTTTCTTT
CASSPPLTGGSLNTEAFF
>TRBD2|-|TRBV15|TRBJ2-2
TGTGCCACCAGCCGCCGGGAGGTGAACACCGGGGAGCTGTTTTTT
CATSRREVNTGELFF
>-|-|TRBV5-1|TRBJ2-2
TGCGCCAGCAGCTTGGCCGGGGGACCCACGTCCCGGGAGCTGTTTTTT
CASSLAGGPTSRELFF
>TRBD2|few|TRBV5-1|TRBJ2-4
TGCGCCAGCAGCTTGGAGGGGCCTAGCGGGGGTGGCAAAAACATTCAGTACTTC
CASSLEGPSGGGKNIQYF
>TRBD2|-|TRBV11-3|TRBJ2-5
TGTGCCAGCAGCCAGAGGTCGGGGACTACCCTCCAAGAGACCCAGTACTTC
CASSQRSGTTLQETQYF
>-|-|TRBV6-1|TRBJ1-5
TGCGCCAGCAGTGACCGTCAGGCGATTAGCAATCAGCCCCAGCATTTT
CASSDRQAISNQPQHF
>TRBD2|-|TRBV13|TRBJ2-1
TGTGCCAGCAGCTCCTCGAGGACTAGTCCGTCGATTTACAATGAGCAGTTCTTC
CASSSSRTSPSIYNEQFF
>-|-|TRBV30|TRBJ1-1
TGTGCCTGGAGTTACGGGAACACTGAAGCTTTCTTT
CAWSYGNTEAFF
>-|-|TRBV19|TRBJ2-3
TGTGCCAGTAGTACCGGGACTGGAGGGAATACGCAGTATTTT
CASSTGTGGNTQYF
>-|once|TRBV6-6|TRBJ2-2
TGTGCCAGCACTCCAAGGGCAGGGGTCCCCGGGGAGCTGTTTTTT
CASTPRAGVPGELFF
>TRBD2|once|TRBV27|TRBJ2-3
TGTGCCAGCAGTTGGCGGGAGGAAGATACGCAGTATTTT
CASSWREEDTQYF
>TRBD1|-|TRBV5-5|TRBJ2-7
TGTGCCAGCAGCTTGGTAGTAGGGGGCAACTACGAGCAGTACTTC
CASSLVVGGNYEQYF
>-|-|TRBV5-1|TRBJ2-3
TGCGCCAGCAGCAGGCGGGGGCGCCACACAGATACGCAGTATTTT
CASSRRGRHTDTQYF
>-|-|TRBV18|TRBJ2-1
TGTGCCAGCTCACCCCTTGCGGACAATGAGCAGTTCTTC
CASSPLADNEQFF
>TRBD2|few|TRBV6-1|TRBJ2-1
TGTGCCAGCAGTGAATCAAGCGGGGGGGCCCGCCAGCAGTTCTTC
CASSESSGGARQQFF
>-|-|TRBV2|TRBJ2-2
TGTGCCAGCGAATTGGACAGAAACACCGGGGAGCTGTTTTTT
CASELDRNTGELFF
>-|-|TRBV18|TRBJ1-5
TGTGCCAGCTCCGTGAGGGCAGTCGATATCAATCAGCCCCAGCATTTT
CASSVRAVDINQPQHF
>-|-|TRBV28|TRBJ2-7
TGTGCCAGCAGTTTCTCTGCTAGCGAGCCCTACGAGCAGTACTTC
CASSFSASEPYEQYF
>TRBD2|-|TRBV11-3|TRBJ2-1
TGTGCCAGCAGCCCGCTAGCGGCCACCTACAATGAGCAGTTCTTC
CASSPLAATYNEQFF
>TRBD2|-|TRBV7-6|TRBJ2-2
TGTGCCAGCAGCCCCGGACTAGCGGGAGAGTTCGAGGACACCGGGGAGCTGTTTTTT
CASSPGLAGEFEDTGELFF
>-|-|TRBV18|TRBJ1-5
TGTGCCAGCTCACCGAACGAGGGGGGGAATCAGCCCCAGCATTTT
CASSPNEGGNQPQHF
>-|-|TRBV30|TRBJ1-1
TGTGCCTGGAGTGATGACAGTGAAGCTTTCTTT
CAWSDDSEAFF
>-|-|TRBV28|TRBJ1-2
TGTGCCAGCAGTTTAGGGGGGGAAAACTATGGCTACACCTTC
CASSLGGENYGYTF